This T cell receptor beta chain is drawn from a study of spatial heterogeneity in lung cancer (dated by TCRdb to about 2019). Background for the entire study: Beta-chain transcripts were consistently detected in greater numbers than alpha-chain transcripts, which likely reflected higher beta-chain transcript abundance. In the raw uncorrected reads, each unique combination of TCR and UMI appeared more than ten times on average. The study quantitatively compared TCR alpha and beta repertoires across multiple tumor regions, matched nontumor lung and blood in non-small cell lung cancer. The study linked features of the TCR repertoire to counts of nonsynonymous mutations, which were determined by whole-exome sequencing of tumor tissue. At surgery, both alpha and beta chains were TCR-sequenced in 200 to 250 tumor regions, 63 to 65 matched nontumor lung samples and a few dozen PBMC samples. What the work shows at the level of the full study, not this receptor alone: Confirming at a functional level the hypothesis that regional TCRs recognize regional mutations was considered to require additional single-cell paired TCR alpha and beta sequencing. Ubiquitous expanded tumor TCRs showed up in blood more often at tumor resection than at routine follow-up.

Library method: 5' RACE. TCRdb lists the instrument as NextSeq 500. The TCR library protocol attached a unique molecular identifier to each TCR cDNA molecule to allow correction of PCR and sequencing errors. In the paper's pipeline: TCR identification, UMI-based error correction and CDR3 extraction were performed with Decombinator tools. TCRs above a frequency of 2 per 1,000, corresponding to the top 1% of the tumor frequency distribution, were defined as expanded. Renyi diversity was computed with the R vegan package after each repertoire had been subsampled 100 times to 5,000 TCRs. CDR3 similarity networks were built from amino acid triplet string-kernel similarity, with CDR3s being connected when pairwise similarity was above 0.82. The public reads were reprocessed in TCRdb via fastp at Q25 and MiXCR, keeping in-frame beta chains. CDR3 protein duplicates are merged, each entry listing the most common genes and DNA. TCRdb, not the authors, supplied the V and J calls. Counted in this sample were some 83,000 distinct CDR3 sequences; roughly 8% of them appeared once. Under 8% of the sample belongs to the ten largest clones.

The intended sense of this specimen's time point label: sample taken at primary tumor resection. Donors were 72 patients with early-stage, untreated non-small cell lung cancer from the lung TRACERx cohort. Whole RNA extracted from tumor and nontumor lung tissue, or from cryopreserved PBMC samples, was used for TCR sequencing without cell sorting. Only patients with enough RNA available from two or more tumor regions were chosen for TCR sequencing. The CDR3 runs 14 residues from the cysteine to the phenylalanine. Only the CDR3 DNA is retained, 42 bases long and in frame from the first base. In the germline V gene, CDR1 corresponds to SNHLY and CDR2 to FYNNEI. V is clipped by 4 bases and J by 1 base, and the sequence between their germline boundaries is 7 bases long. The table lists this clonotype with many counts. No cognate antigen has been identified for it. Per-base quality was not reported, and no clone a single base away is much larger than it.

The receptor chain draws on TRBV2 and TRBJ2-2, with no D gene named confidently. The TCR sequence derives from a male donor with early-stage non-small cell lung cancer. The sequencing here drew on PBMCs, taken at surgery. The nucleotide sequence is given as TGTGCCAGCAGTGCTTTAGGGAACACCGGGGAGCTGTTTTTT. Translated, this gives CASSALGNTGELFF.